Below are 13 T cell receptor beta chains sequenced from a single sample in a study of blood T cell repertoires in COVID-19. TCRdb keeps only in-frame clones here, not all; method: immunoSEQ multiplex PCR. The sample has 250,000 or so clones; approximately 88% are singletons. Sequencing was carried out using PBMCs or T cells enriched from blood (not recorded which). The source of these receptors is a woman in her thirties or forties who had been exposed to COVID-19.

The chain joins TRBV9 to TRBJ2-3; possible D gene TRBD2, 6 bases. V dropped 1 base and J dropped 4 bases, with 10 bases sitting between them. Germline V gives CDR1 SGDLS, CDR2 YYNGEE. The CDR3 length is 14 residues. CDR3 in DNA: TGTGCCAGCAGCGTAACTAGCATACCAGATACGCAGTATTTT. Protein: CASSVTSIPDTQYF.

V gene TRBV7-2 combines with J gene TRBJ2-4; 8 bases agree with TRBD2. The germline gives CDR1 SGHTA, CDR2 FQGNSA. CDR3 length: 16 amino acids. V trimming: 1 base; J trimming: 0 bases; junction bases outside the gene matches: 2. The CDR3 reads CASSLVAGTAKNIQYF. In DNA, the CDR3 is TGTGCCAGCAGCTTAGTAGCGGGGACAGCCAAAAACATTCAGTACTTC.

V is TRBV6-5 and J is TRBJ1-3; no clear D gene. The V end was cut by 0 bases, the J end by 2 bases, with 11 bases between. The CDR3 length is 16 residues. Germline values: CDR1 MNHEY, CDR2 SVGAGI. The chain's CDR3 is CASSYSSLSAGNTIYF. The CDR3 DNA is TGTGCCAGCAGTTACTCGTCTTTGTCGGCTGGAAACACCATATATTTT.

This clone was found once. This sequence joins TRBV3-1 (or the pseudogene TRBV3-2) and TRBJ2-7; the match to TRBD1 covers 7 bases. CDR1 and CDR2 (germline): LGHDT, YNNKEL (reference sequence). This CDR3 has 14 residues. J gave up 7 bases and V 5 bases, and 11 bases lay outside the gene matches. CDR3 sequence reads: CASSYTGEWGEQYF. CDR3 nucleotide sequence: TGTGCCAGCAGCTATACAGGGGAGTGGGGGGAGCAGTACTTC.

The CDR3 nucleotides read TGTGCCAGCAGCCCGGTTTACGGGAACACTGAAGCTTTCTTT. Translating it yields CASSPVYGNTEAFF. The chain links TRBV11-2 to TRBJ1-1, with D unclear. The CDR3 has 14 amino acids. The germline gives CDR1 SGHAT, CDR2 FQNNGV. V gave up 5 bases and J gave up 1 base, with 11 bases separating them.

This chain joins TRBV15 and TRBJ2-7; perhaps TRBD2 as D (6 bases). Germline V gives CDR1 LNHNV, CDR2 YYDKDF (reference sequence). The CDR3 spans 14 residues. V was cut by 5 bases and J by 4 bases, with 15 bases left in between. The CDR3 bases are TGTGCCACCAGCCCGAGAGGGACTGGGTACGAGCAGTACTTC. As protein: CATSPRGTGYEQYF.

The rearrangement links TRBV7-3 to TRBJ1-2; D is possibly TRBD1 (5 bases). The CDR3 has 13 amino acids. Trimming took off 2 bases at V and 5 bases at J, with 9 bases between the two ends. Germline lookup yields CDR1 SGHTA and CDR2 FQGTGA. CDR3 in DNA: TGTGCCAGCAGCTTACAGTCAGGGTATGGCTACACCTTC. It yields the protein CASSLQSGYGYTF.

The chain joins TRBV7-6 to TRBJ1-5; TRBD1 matches at 8 bases. The V gene's germline CDR1 is SGHVS and CDR2 FNYEAQ. CDR3 length equals 13 residues. V lost 2 bases to trimming and J lost 6 bases; unmatched junction nucleotides: 0. CDR3 coding DNA: TGTGCCAGCAGCTTACAGGGGGCTCAGCCCCAGCATTTT. Translated, it gives CASSLQGAQPQHF.

The chain recombines TRBV29-1 with TRBJ1-5; possibly TRBD1 for D (5 bases). Germline lookup yields CDR1 SQVTM and CDR2 ANQGSEA. This CDR3 has 13 amino acids. V was clipped by 3 bases and J by 7 bases, with 13 bases between them. The CDR3 loop reads CSVDNGAGQPQHF. The CDR3, as DNA: TGCAGCGTTGATAATGGGGCGGGGCAGCCCCAGCATTTT.

This chain links TRBV6-5 with TRBJ2-3; D is possibly TRBD1 (5 bases). V was trimmed by 8 bases and J by 0 bases, leaving 9 bases between them. CDR3 size: 13 residues. The germline gives CDR1 MNHEY, CDR2 SVGAGI. In DNA, the CDR3 is TGTGCCAGCGTCACAGGTAGCACAGATACGCAGTATTTT. This translates into CASVTGSTDTQYF.

The rearrangement links TRBV12-3 or TRBV12-4 to TRBJ1-6; 7 bases fit TRBD1. The CDR3 has 13 residues. Trimming cost V 6 bases and J 9 bases; bases outside gene matches: 5. CDR3 nucleotide sequence: TGTGCCAGCAGGAGACAGGGTTCTTCACCCCTCCACTTT. Residues: CASRRQGSSPLHF.

The J gene is TRBJ2-6, the V gene TRBV7-3; D is ambiguous. V lost 3 bases to trimming and J lost 0 bases, with 6 bases between them. CDR3 length equals 15 residues. The germline CDR1 and CDR2 sequences are SGHTA and FQGTGA. The CDR3 region is CASSFGLSGANVLTF. In DNA, the CDR3 is TGTGCCAGCAGCTTCGGTCTCTCTGGGGCCAACGTCCTGACTTTC.

Only one count was recorded for this clone. The CDR3 nucleotides are TGTGCCAGCAGCTTGGGGACAGGTTATAATTCACCCCTCCACTTT. This encodes CASSLGTGYNSPLHF. J is TRBJ1-6 and V is TRBV5-8; 7 bases are shared with TRBD1. V gave up 0 bases and J gave up 4 bases; unmatched junction bases: 1. The CDR3 sequence is 15 residues long. Looked up from germline, CDR1 is SGHTS and CDR2 is YDEGEE.